This entry is about one T cell receptor beta chain. No antigen is known for it. These data come from a study of vaccination and CD4 T cells after COVID-19. Study-level findings and limits: The appearance of a median about 88% of reactive clones in convalescent patients occurred only post-vaccination. Spike mono-reactivity was the property of 304 of 307 vaccine-specific clones in convalescent patients.

Indicated treatment: roughly nine-day PBMC culture with coronavirus spike peptide pools or control peptides (ViraFEST assay). Before TCRs were sequenced, ViraFEST expanded antigen-specific T cells with peptide pools. Sequenced with the Oncomine TCR Beta short-read assay was DNA taken from cultured CD4+ T cells. TCRdb called the PCR reads again in MiXCR, with one record for every CDR3 protein. This sample has about 8,300 distinct CDR3 sequences, with over 45% found just once. J lost 2 bases, V lost 4 bases, and 8 bases had no gene match. CDR1 is DFQATT, CDR2 SNEGSKA, per germline (reference sequence). The CDR3 covers 14 residues.

The clonotype originates from a human donor who had recovered from COVID-19. The material sequenced was CD4+ T cells from blood, cultured in vitro. V usage is TRBV20-1 and J usage is TRBJ2-7, with 7 bases identical to TRBD1. The CDR3 DNA is TGCAGTGCTACGGAACAGGGGAAGCCCTACGAGCAGTACTTC. Translated: CSATEQGKPYEQYF.